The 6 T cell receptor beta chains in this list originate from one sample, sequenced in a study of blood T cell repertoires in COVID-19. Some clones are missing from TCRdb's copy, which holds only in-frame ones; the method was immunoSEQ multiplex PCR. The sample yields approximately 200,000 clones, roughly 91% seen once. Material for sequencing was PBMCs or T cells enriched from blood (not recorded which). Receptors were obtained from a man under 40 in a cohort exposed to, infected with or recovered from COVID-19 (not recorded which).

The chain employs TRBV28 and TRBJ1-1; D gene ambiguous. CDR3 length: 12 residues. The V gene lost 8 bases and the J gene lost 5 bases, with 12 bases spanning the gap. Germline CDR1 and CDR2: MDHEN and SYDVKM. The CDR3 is CASHNLRTEAFF. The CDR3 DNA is TGTGCCAGCCATAATCTAAGAACTGAAGCTTTCTTT. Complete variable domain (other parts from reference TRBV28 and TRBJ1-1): DVKVTQSSRYLVKRTGEKVFLECVQDMDHENMFWYRQDPGLGLRLIYFSYDVKMKEKGDIPEGYSVSREKKERFSLILESASTNQTSMYLCASHNLRTEAFFGQGTRLTVV.

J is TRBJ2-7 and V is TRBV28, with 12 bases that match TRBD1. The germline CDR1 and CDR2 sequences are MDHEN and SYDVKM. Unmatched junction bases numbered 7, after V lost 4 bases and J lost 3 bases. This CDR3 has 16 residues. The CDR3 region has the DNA TGTGCCAGCAGTTCTTCCGGGACAGGGGGCCTCTACGAGCAGTACTTC. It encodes CASSSSGTGGLYEQYF.

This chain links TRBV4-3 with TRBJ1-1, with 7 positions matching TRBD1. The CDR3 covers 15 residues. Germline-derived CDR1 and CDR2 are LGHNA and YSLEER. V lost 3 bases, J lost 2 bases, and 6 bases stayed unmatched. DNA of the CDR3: TGCGCCAGCAGCCAGGCGGGACAGACAAACACTGAAGCTTTCTTT. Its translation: CASSQAGQTNTEAFF.

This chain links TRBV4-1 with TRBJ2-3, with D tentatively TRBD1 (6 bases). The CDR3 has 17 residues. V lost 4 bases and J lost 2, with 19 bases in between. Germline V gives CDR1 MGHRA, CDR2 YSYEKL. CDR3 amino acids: CASSLGGGATPTDTQYF. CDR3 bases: TGCGCCAGCAGCCTAGGGGGTGGGGCCACCCCCACAGATACGCAGTATTTT.

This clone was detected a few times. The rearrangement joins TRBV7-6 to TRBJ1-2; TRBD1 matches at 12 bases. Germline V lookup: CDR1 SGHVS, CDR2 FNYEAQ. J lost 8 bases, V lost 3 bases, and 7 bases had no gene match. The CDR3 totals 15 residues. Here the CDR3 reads CASSLRGTGGDGYTF. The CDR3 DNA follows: TGTGCCAGCAGCTTGCGAGGGACAGGGGGCGACGGCTACACCTTC. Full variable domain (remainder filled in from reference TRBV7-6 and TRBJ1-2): GAGVSQSPRYKVTKRGQDVALRCDPISGHVSLYWYRQALGQGPEFLTYFNYEAQQDKSGLPNDRFSAERPEGSISTLTIQRTEQRDSAMYRCASSLRGTGGDGYTFGSGTRLTVV.

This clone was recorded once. The CDR3 region has the DNA TGTGCCAGCAGCGGAACTATTCAGCCCCTCCACTTT. It yields the protein CASSGTIQPLHF. The chain carries TRBV2 and TRBJ1-6; D gene unclear. CDR1 is SNHLY and CDR2 is FYNNEI in the germline V gene. V dropped 6 bases and J dropped 13 bases, with 13 bases sitting between them. The CDR3 extends over 12 amino acids.